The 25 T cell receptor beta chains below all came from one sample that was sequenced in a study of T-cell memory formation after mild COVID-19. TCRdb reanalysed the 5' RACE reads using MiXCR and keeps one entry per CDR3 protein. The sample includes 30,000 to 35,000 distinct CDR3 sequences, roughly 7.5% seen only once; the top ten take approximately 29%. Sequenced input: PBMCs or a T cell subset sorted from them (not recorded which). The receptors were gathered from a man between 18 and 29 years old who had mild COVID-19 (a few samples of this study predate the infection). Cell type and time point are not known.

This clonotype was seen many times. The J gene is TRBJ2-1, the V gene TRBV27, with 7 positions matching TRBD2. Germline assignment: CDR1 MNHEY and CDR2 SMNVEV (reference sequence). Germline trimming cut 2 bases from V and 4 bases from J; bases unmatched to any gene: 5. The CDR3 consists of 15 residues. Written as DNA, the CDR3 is TGTGCCAGCAGTTTAATGGCGGGGGTATACAATGAGCAGTTCTTC. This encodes CASSLMAGVYNEQFF.

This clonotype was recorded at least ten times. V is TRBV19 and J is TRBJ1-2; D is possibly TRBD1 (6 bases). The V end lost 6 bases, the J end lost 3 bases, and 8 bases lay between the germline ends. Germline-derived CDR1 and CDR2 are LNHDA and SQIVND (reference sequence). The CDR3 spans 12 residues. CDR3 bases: TGTGCCAGTAGACCAGGGGACTATGGCTACACCTTC. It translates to CASRPGDYGYTF.

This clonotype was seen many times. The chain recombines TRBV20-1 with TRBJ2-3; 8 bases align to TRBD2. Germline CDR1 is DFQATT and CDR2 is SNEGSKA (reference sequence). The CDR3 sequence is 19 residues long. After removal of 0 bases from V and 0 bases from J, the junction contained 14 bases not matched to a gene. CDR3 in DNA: TGCAGTGCTAGAGATCTGGCGAGCGGGGGAGAGACTAGCACAGATACGCAGTATTTT. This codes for CSARDLASGGETSTDTQYF.

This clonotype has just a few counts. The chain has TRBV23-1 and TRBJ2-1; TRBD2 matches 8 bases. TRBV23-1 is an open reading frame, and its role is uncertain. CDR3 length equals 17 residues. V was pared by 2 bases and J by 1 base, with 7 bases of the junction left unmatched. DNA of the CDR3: TGCGCCAGCAGTCAACCGCTGGCGGGGGGTTCCTACAATGAGCAGTTCTTC. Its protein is CASSQPLAGGSYNEQFF.

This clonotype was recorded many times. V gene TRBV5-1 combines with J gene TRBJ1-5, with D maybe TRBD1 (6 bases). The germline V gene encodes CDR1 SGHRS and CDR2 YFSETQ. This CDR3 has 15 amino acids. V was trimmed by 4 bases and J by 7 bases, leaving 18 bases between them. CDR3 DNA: TGCGCCAGCAGCGTCGGAACAGGGTATGGACAGCCCCAGCATTTT. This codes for CASSVGTGYGQPQHF. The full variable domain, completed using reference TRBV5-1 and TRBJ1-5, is KAGVTQTPRYLIKTRGQQVTLSCSPISGHRSVSWYQQTPGQGLQFLFEYFSETQRNKGNFPGRFSGRQFSNSRSEMNVSTLELGDSALYLCASSVGTGYGQPQHFGDGTRLSIL.

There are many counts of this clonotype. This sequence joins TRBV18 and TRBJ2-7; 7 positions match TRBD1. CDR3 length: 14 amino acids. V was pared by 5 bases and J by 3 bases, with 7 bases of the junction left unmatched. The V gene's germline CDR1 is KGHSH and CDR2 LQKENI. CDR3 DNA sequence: TGTGCCAGCTCAGGCGACAGGGAGCTCTACGAGCAGTACTTC. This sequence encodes CASSGDRELYEQYF.

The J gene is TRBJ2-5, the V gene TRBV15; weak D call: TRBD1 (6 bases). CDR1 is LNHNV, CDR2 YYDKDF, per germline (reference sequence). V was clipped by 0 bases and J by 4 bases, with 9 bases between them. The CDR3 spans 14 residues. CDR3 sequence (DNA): TGTGCCACCAGCAGAGATCAAGGGGGAGAGACCCAGTACTTC. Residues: CATSRDQGGETQYF.

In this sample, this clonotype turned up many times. In DNA form, the CDR3 reads TGCAGTGTCCCCGTCAGGTCCCGGGGGGATACGCAGTATTTT. Residues: CSVPVRSRGDTQYF. This chain links TRBV20-1 with TRBJ2-3; TRBD2 is a possible D gene (6 bases). The ends were cut back, 7 bases at V and 6 bases at J, with 20 bases in the middle. Germline V gene lookup returns CDR1 DFQATT and CDR2 SNEGSKA (reference sequence). The CDR3 covers 14 residues.

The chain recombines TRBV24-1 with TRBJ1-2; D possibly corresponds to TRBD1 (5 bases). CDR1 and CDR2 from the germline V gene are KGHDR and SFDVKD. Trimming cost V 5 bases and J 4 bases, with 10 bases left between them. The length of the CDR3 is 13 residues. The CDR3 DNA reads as TGTGCCACCAGTGTAGACAGAGCCTATGGCTACACCTTC. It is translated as CATSVDRAYGYTF.

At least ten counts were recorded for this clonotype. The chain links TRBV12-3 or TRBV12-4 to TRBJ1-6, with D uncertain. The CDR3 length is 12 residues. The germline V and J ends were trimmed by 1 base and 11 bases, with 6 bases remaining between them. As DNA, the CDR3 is TGTGCCAGCAGTTTAGAAGGGACACCCCTCCACTTT. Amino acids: CASSLEGTPLHF.

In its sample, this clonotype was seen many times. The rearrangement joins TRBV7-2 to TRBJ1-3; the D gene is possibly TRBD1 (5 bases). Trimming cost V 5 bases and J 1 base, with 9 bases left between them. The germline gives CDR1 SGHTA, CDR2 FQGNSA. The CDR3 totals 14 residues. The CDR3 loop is CASSPRVSGNTIYF. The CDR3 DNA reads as TGTGCCAGCAGCCCCAGGGTGTCTGGAAACACCATATATTTT. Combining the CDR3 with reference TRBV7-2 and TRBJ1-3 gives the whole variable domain GAGVSQSPSNKVTEKGKDVELRCDPISGHTALYWYRQSLGQGLEFLIYFQGNSAPDKSGLPSDRFSAERTGGSVSTLTIQRTQQEDSAVYLCASSPRVSGNTIYFGEGSWLTVV.

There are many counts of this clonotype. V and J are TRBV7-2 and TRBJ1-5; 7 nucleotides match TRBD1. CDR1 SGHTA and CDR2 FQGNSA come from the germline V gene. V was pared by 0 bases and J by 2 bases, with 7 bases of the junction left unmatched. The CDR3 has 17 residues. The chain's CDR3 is CASSLAGPGGGNQPQHF. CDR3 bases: TGTGCCAGCAGCTTAGCGGGTCCAGGGGGGGGCAATCAGCCCCAGCATTTT.

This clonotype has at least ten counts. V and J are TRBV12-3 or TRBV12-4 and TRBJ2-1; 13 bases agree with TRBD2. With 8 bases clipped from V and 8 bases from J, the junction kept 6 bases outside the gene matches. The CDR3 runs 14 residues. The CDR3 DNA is TGTGCCAGCGCACTAGCGGGGGGGCCCGATGAGCAGTTCTTC. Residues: CASALAGGPDEQFF.

The CDR3 region has the DNA TGTGCCAGCAGGGGAGGGTCGGCCACTGAAGCTTTCTTT. It encodes CASRGGSATEAFF. The J gene is TRBJ1-1, the V gene TRBV6-1, with D unclear. Germline CDR1 and CDR2: MNHNS and SASEGT. The CDR3 contains 13 residues. V gave up 6 bases and J gave up 4 bases, with 12 bases separating them.

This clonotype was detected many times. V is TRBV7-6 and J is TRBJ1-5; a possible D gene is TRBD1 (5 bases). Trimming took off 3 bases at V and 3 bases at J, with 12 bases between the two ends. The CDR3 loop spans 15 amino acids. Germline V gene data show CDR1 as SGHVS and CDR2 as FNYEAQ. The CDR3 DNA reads TGTGCCAGCAGCTTGAGTTCAGGGCTCAATCAGCCCCAGCATTTT. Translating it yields CASSLSSGLNQPQHF.

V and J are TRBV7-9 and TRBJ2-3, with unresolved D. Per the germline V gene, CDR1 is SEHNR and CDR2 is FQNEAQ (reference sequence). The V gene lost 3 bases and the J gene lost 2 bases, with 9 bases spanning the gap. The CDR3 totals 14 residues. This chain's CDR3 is CASSFGLNTDTQYF. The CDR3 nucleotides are TGTGCCAGCAGCTTCGGTCTTAACACAGATACGCAGTATTTT.

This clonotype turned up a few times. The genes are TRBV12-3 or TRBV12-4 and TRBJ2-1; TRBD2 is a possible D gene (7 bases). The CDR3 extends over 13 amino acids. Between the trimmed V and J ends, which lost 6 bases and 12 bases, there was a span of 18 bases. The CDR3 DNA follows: TGTGCCAGCAGCCGAGGGGGGGCCTTGTGGCAGTTCTTC. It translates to CASSRGGALWQFF.

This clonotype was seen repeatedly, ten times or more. The CDR3 loop is CSARATSGKETQYF. The CDR3 DNA follows: TGCAGTGCTAGAGCGACTAGCGGCAAAGAGACCCAGTACTTC. The rearrangement links TRBV20-1 to TRBJ2-5; 9 bases are shared with TRBD2. V dropped 1 base and J dropped 3; count of bases not matched to a gene: 3. The CDR3 runs 14 residues. Germline V gene sequence: CDR1 DFQATT, CDR2 SNEGSKA (reference sequence).

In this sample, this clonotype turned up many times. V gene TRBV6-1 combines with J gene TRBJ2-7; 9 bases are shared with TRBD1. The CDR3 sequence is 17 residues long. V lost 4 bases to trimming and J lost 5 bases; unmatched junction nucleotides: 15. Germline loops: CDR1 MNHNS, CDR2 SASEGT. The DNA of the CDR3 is TGTGCCAGCAGTGTTTCAGTAAGCTCGGGACAGGGTAACGAGCAGTACGTC. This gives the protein CASSVSVSSGQGNEQYV.

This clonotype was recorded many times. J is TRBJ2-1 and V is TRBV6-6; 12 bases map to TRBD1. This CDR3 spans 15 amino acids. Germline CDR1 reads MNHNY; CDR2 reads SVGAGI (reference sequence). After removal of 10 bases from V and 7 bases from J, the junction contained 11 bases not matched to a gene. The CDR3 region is CAISRGTGGGNEQFF. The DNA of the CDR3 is TGTGCCATCTCAAGGGGGACAGGGGGCGGGAATGAGCAGTTCTTC.

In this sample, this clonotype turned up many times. The CDR3 protein is CASSLLPGPRGYEQYF. The CDR3 DNA reads as TGTGCCAGCAGCTTACTACCGGGACCCCGAGGCTACGAGCAGTACTTC. The genes are TRBV7-2 and TRBJ2-7, with D perhaps TRBD1 or TRBD2 (5 bases each). In germline, CDR1 is SGHTA, CDR2 FQGNSA. CDR3 length: 16 residues. V lost 2 bases, J lost 3 bases, and 17 bases lay in between.

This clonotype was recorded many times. The CDR3 protein is CASSQEIGTGGYEQYF. The DNA for the CDR3 is TGCGCCAGCAGCCAAGAAATAGGGACAGGGGGCTACGAGCAGTACTTC. The V call is TRBV4-1, the J call TRBJ2-7; TRBD1 matches 11 bases. Per germline, CDR1 MGHRA and CDR2 YSYEKL. The CDR3 totals 16 residues. Trimming cost V 0 bases and J 3 bases; bases outside gene matches: 4.

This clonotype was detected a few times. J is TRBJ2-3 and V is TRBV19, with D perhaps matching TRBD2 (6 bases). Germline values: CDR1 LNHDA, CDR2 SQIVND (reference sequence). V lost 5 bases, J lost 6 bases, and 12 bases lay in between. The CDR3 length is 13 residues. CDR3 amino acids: CASSPMGGDTQYF. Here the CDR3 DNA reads TGTGCCAGTAGTCCCATGGGAGGCGATACGCAGTATTTT.

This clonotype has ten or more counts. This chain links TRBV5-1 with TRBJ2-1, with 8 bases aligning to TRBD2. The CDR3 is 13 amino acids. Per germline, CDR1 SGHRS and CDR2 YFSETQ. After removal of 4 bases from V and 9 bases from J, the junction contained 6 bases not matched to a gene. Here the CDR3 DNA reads TGCGCCAGCAGCGTGACTAGCGTCCGTGAGCAGTTCTTC. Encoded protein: CASSVTSVREQFF.

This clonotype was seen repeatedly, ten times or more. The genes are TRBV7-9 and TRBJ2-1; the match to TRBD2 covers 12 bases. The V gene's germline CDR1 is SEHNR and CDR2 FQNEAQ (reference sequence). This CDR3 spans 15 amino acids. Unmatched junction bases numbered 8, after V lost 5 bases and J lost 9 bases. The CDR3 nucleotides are TGTGCCAGCAGCCCAGGACTAGCGGGGATAGGTGAGCAGTTCTTC. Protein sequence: CASSPGLAGIGEQFF. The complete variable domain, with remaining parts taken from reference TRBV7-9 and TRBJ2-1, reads DTGVSQNPRHKITKRGQNVTFRCDPISEHNRLYWYRQTLGQGPEFLTYFQNEAQLEKSRLLSDRFSAERPKGSFSTLEIQRTEQGDSAMYLCASSPGLAGIGEQFFGPGTRLTVL.